The 8 T cell receptor beta chains in this list originate from one sample, sequenced in a study of CD8+CD57+ T cells in acquired aplastic anemia. The template used for profiling TCR beta VDJ and CDR3 was genomic DNA. MiXCR was run by TCRdb on the reads, yielding one entry per CDR3 protein. The table lists fewer than 250,000 distinct CDR3 sequences, roughly half of them singletons, with roughly 15% in the top ten. Specimen: sorted CD4+, CD8+, or CD8+CD57+ T cells (not recorded which) from PBMCs. The receptors were sampled from a human donor in good health, serving as a control.

This clonotype was recorded at least ten times. The genes are TRBV12-3 or TRBV12-4 and TRBJ1-5, with 7 bases aligning to TRBD1. The CDR3 contains 15 residues. V gave up 7 bases and J gave up 4 bases; unmatched junction bases: 10. CDR3 coding DNA: TGTGCCAGCAACCCGGGACAGCTTCCGAATCAGCCCCAGCATTTT. It translates to CASNPGQLPNQPQHF.

The chain couples TRBV5-6 to TRBJ1-1; 8 bases line up with TRBD1. CDR3 length equals 12 residues. CDR1 and CDR2 from the germline V gene are SGHDT and YYEEEE. Trimming at V came to 3 bases and at J to 10 bases, leaving 5 bases not matched to a gene. DNA of the CDR3: TGTGCCAGCAGCTGGACAGGGTTATTAGCTTTCTTT. This gives the protein CASSWTGLLAFF.

This clonotype was seen only a few times. The chain uses TRBV7-2 and TRBJ2-3; 7 bases map to TRBD2. This CDR3 comprises 13 residues. V was pared by 5 bases and J by 2 bases, with 1 base of the junction left unmatched. Germline CDR1 and CDR2: SGHTA and FQGNSA. The CDR3 DNA sequence: TGTGCCAGCAGCCGGGACTACACAGATACGCAGTATTTT. Amino acids: CASSRDYTDTQYF. The full variable domain, completed using reference TRBV7-2 and TRBJ2-3, is GAGVSQSPSNKVTEKGKDVELRCDPISGHTALYWYRQSLGQGLEFLIYFQGNSAPDKSGLPSDRFSAERTGGSVSTLTIQRTQQEDSAVYLCASSRDYTDTQYFGPGTRLTVL.

This clonotype was recorded at least ten times. This chain links TRBV20-1 with TRBJ2-7; D unclear. Trimming removed 6 bases at V and 3 bases at J, with 9 bases between. Germline-derived CDR1 and CDR2 are DFQATT and SNEGSKA (reference sequence). The CDR3 loop spans 11 amino acids. In nucleotides, the CDR3 is TGCAGTGCCGGGCCTGGCTACGAGCAGTACTTC. It translates to CSAGPGYEQYF.

V is TRBV29-1 and J is TRBJ2-3; D remains unclear. This CDR3 spans 12 amino acids. V lost 3 bases and J 3 bases, leaving 7 bases between the germline ends. Germline CDR1 reads SQVTM; CDR2 reads ANQGSEA. The CDR3 region is CSVDDGTDTQYF. CDR3 bases: TGCAGCGTTGACGACGGGACAGATACGCAGTATTTT.

To note about this clonotype: A clone one base away is much larger, so this may be a read error. The conserved final phenylalanine or tryptophan is absent from the CDR3, which likely points to a read error. This chain joins TRBV25-1 and TRBJ1-3; unclear D gene. The CDR3 length is 14 residues. V lost 7 bases to trimming and J lost 0 bases, with 10 bases between them. The V gene's germline CDR1 is MGHDK and CDR2 SYGVNS. The CDR3 here is CASKELNSGNTIYL. DNA for the CDR3: TGTGCCAGCAAGGAGCTTAACTCTGGAAACACCATATATCTT.

The chain combines TRBV9 with TRBJ2-2; D is possibly TRBD1 (7 bases). Trimming pared 0 bases from V and 6 bases from J, leaving 12 bases between. The length of the CDR3 is 15 residues. Germline assignment: CDR1 SGDLS and CDR2 YYNGEE. The CDR3 is CASSVVDREAGELFF. In DNA, the CDR3 is TGTGCCAGCAGCGTAGTCGACAGGGAGGCCGGGGAGCTGTTTTTT.

DNA for the CDR3: TGTGCCAGCAGCTCTACAGGGACTAGCAATCAGCCCCAGCATTTT. It yields the protein CASSSTGTSNQPQHF. The J gene is TRBJ1-5, the V gene TRBV7-3; TRBD1 might be the D (6 bases). The CDR3 spans 15 residues. In germline, CDR1 is SGHTA, CDR2 FQGTGA. Between the trimmed V and J ends, which lost 4 bases and 0 bases, there was a span of 10 bases.